This T cell receptor (beta chain) was identified during a study of blood T cell repertoires in COVID-19. TCRdb keeps only in-frame clones here, not all; method: immunoSEQ multiplex PCR. The sample yields over 110,000 clones, around 90% seen once. In its sample, this clone was seen once. Germline V gives CDR1 SGHRS, CDR2 YFSETQ. CDR3 length: 15 amino acids. The V segment lost 3 bases and the J segment 5 bases; nucleotides outside the gene matches: 5. The sequenced sample was peripheral blood. The TCR was taken from a man in his 70s with acute or convalescent COVID-19. This rearrangement joins TRBV5-1 to TRBJ2-2; 9 bases are shared with TRBD2. CDR3 region: CASSSGLAGTGELFF. The CDR3 region has the DNA TGCGCCAGCAGCTCGGGACTAGCTGGGACCGGGGAGCTGTTTTTT.